This record covers a single T cell receptor beta chain. The data were obtained in a study of blood T cell repertoires in COVID-19. Study as a whole: In each case, the material was cDNA or gDNA derived from T cells, B-cell-depleted T cells, or PBMCs.

Germline CDR1 KGHDR, CDR2 SFDVKD. The length of the CDR3 is 16 residues. V was cut by 5 bases and J by 0 bases, with 13 bases left in between. TCRdb keeps only in-frame clones here, not all; method: immunoSEQ multiplex PCR. The profile shows some 300,000 clones, roughly 88% of them singletons. This clonotype was sampled from a woman in her twenties or thirties who had recovered from COVID-19. The chain joins TRBV24-1 to TRBJ1-5; D is unresolved. Sequenced input: peripheral blood. DNA of the CDR3: TGTGCCACCAGTGCAGGCAGAGACCATAGCAATCAGCCCCAGCATTTT. This gives the protein CATSAGRDHSNQPQHF.